This is a list of T cell receptor beta chains from one sample in a study of cytomegalovirus exposure and HLA in healthy donors. Using immunoSEQ multiplex PCR, the repertoire was profiled, and TCRdb retains in-frame clones only, with some absent. The sample contains around 94,000 clones, 81% of which appear only once. The sample comprised PBMCs. The receptors were sampled from a human donor in good health. Each CDR3 is given with its conserved first and last residue. The order of the fields is clone size, J gene, V gene, D gene, CDR3 DNA, CDR3 protein. A D gene is named only where the DNA matches it firmly. Part of the rows lack a size; the others show once, few, many or a class for expanded clones.

few | TRBJ1-3 | TRBV4-1 | . | TGCGCCAGCAGCCACATCCGGGACAAGGGAAACACCATATATTTT | CASSHIRDKGNTIYF
. | TRBJ2-7 | TRBV19 | . | TGTGCCAGCGCCGTTGAGAGCTCCTACGAGCAGTACTTC | CASAVESSYEQYF
once | TRBJ1-4 | TRBV18 | . | TGTGCCAGCTCCCCGGACAGAAATGAAAAACTGTTTTTT | CASSPDRNEKLFF
. | TRBJ2-4 | TRBV6-1 | . | TGTGCCAGCAGGCCGGGAGTAAACATTCAGTACTTC | CASRPGVNIQYF
. | TRBJ2-7 | TRBV7-3 | TRBD2 | TGTGCCAGCAGCCCAGGGACTAGCGGGGGGGCTTACGAGCAGTACTTC | CASSPGTSGGAYEQYF
. | TRBJ1-5 | TRBV5-1 | TRBD1 | TGCGCCAGCAGCCCGGACAGGAACAATCAGCCCCAGCATTTT | CASSPDRNNQPQHF
. | TRBJ2-5 | TRBV5-4 | . | TGTGCCAGCAGCTTGGTCCCGGGGTATCAAGAGACCCAGTACTTC | CASSLVPGYQETQYF
. | TRBJ2-2 | TRBV7-2 | . | TGTGCCAGCAGCCGAGCCCCCGACACCGGGGAGCTGTTTTTT | CASSRAPDTGELFF
. | TRBJ2-1 | TRBV2 | TRBD1 | TGTGCCAGCAGTCCGGGACAGGCGGACAATGAGCAGTTCTTC | CASSPGQADNEQFF
few | TRBJ1-6 | TRBV2 | TRBD1 | TGTGCCAGCAGACCGGGACAGGGGCCTTGCATTAATTCACCCCTCCACTTT | CASRPGQGPCINSPLHF
few | TRBJ1-1 | TRBV27 | TRBD1 | TGTGCCAGCAGTTTGGTACAGGGGTGGACTGAAGCTTTCTTT | CASSLVQGWTEAFF
once | TRBJ2-5 | TRBV9 | TRBD2 | TGTGCCAGCAGCGTAGGAGCGGGGCCCCAAGAGACCCAGTACTTC | CASSVGAGPQETQYF
few | TRBJ1-1 | TRBV5-4 | TRBD1 | TGTGCCAGCAGCCCAGGACAGGGAGTTTTTGGCACTGAAGCTTTCTTT | CASSPGQGVFGTEAFF
. | TRBJ1-1 | TRBV30 | . | TGTGCCTGGAGTGTCGGTAACACTGAAGCTTTCTTT | CAWSVGNTEAFF
. | TRBJ2-6 | TRBV9 | . | TGTGCCAGCAGCCACCGGGGGGGGGCCAACGTCCTGACTTTC | CASSHRGGANVLTF
. | TRBJ2-3 | TRBV7-6 | . | TGTGCCAGCAGCCCTGTAGCGCCCAGCACAGATACGCAGTATTTT | CASSPVAPSTDTQYF
. | TRBJ1-1 | TRBV29-1 | . | TGCAGCGTTTTCGGAGCAAACACTGAAGCTTTCTTT | CSVFGANTEAFF
. | TRBJ2-7 | TRBV5-8 | TRBD1 | TGTGCCAGCAGCCGGGACAGAGCCTACGAGCAGTACTTC | CASSRDRAYEQYF
. | TRBJ2-5 | TRBV5-8 | TRBD2 | TGTGCCAGCAGCTTGACTAGCGGGAGTGTGAAGACCCAGTACTTC | CASSLTSGSVKTQYF
few | TRBJ1-2 | TRBV6-5 | . | TGTGCCAGCAGTTACCTCCGGGGGGGTGGCTACACCTTC | CASSYLRGGGYTF
. | TRBJ1-4 | TRBV9 | . | TGTGCCAGCAGCGGGGAACAGGATCCCACTAATGAAAAACTGTTTTTT | CASSGEQDPTNEKLFF
. | TRBJ2-3 | TRBV7-2 | . | TGTGCCAGCAGCTTAGGCGGGGTTACAGATACGCAGTATTTT | CASSLGGVTDTQYF
. | TRBJ2-1 | TRBV5-4 | TRBD1 | TGTGCCAGCAGCTTGGCCGGACAGGGCCCACACAATGAGCAGTTCTTC | CASSLAGQGPHNEQFF
. | TRBJ1-4 | TRBV7-6 | . | TGTGCCAGCAGCTTAGTCCAGGCAACTAATGAAAAACTGTTTTTT | CASSLVQATNEKLFF
. | TRBJ1-6 | TRBV11-2 | TRBD1 | TGTGCCAGCAGTCCAGGGGCAGGGACAGGGCCCCTCCACTTT | CASSPGAGTGPLHF
. | TRBJ1-5 | TRBV15 | . | TGTGCCACCAGCAGAGACAGGGTAAATCAGCCCCAGCATTTT | CATSRDRVNQPQHF
. | TRBJ2-7 | TRBV9 | TRBD2 | TGTGCCAGCAGCGCCACGACTAGCGGGGGCACCGGCGAGCAGTACTTC | CASSATTSGGTGEQYF
. | TRBJ2-2 | TRBV6-5 | . | TGTGCCAGCAGTACGGGTCGGGTGGTCGCCGGGGAGCTGTTTTTT | CASSTGRVVAGELFF
. | TRBJ1-2 | TRBV18 | . | TGTGCCAGCTCATCAGGACAGTACAGTGGCTACACCTTC | CASSSGQYSGYTF
. | TRBJ2-7 | TRBV7-8 | . | TGTGCCACGAAGAATTGGCGGAGCTCCTACGAGCAGTACTTC | CATKNWRSSYEQYF
. | TRBJ2-5 | TRBV10-3 | TRBD2 | TGTGCCATCACTGCGGGCGGGGGGGCGGCAGAGACCCAGTACTTC | CAITAGGGAAETQYF
. | TRBJ2-2 | TRBV9 | TRBD2 | TGTGCCAGCAGCCAGAGTTCGGGCGGGAGGGACACCGGGGAGCTGTTTTTT | CASSQSSGGRDTGELFF
. | TRBJ2-7 | TRBV6-5 | . | TGTGCCAGCAGTTACGAGGGCGAGTCCTACGAGCAGTACTTC | CASSYEGESYEQYF